This is a list of T cell receptor beta chains from one sample in a study of regulatory T cells in long-lasting Graves disease. TCRdb recomputed calls from the multiplex PCR reads with MiXCR, one row per CDR3 protein. The sample lists 500,000 or so distinct CDR3 sequences, approximately 15% occurring once. This sample was shared with a second study, whose subject was T cells in Graves' hyperthyroidism and ophthalmopathy.

The source was peripheral blood mononuclear cells (PBMCs), collected at new diagnosis, from a patient treated with antithyroid drugs. Receptors originate from a woman between 50 and 59 years old with Graves disease. Both conserved end residues are part of each CDR3. The D gene is left open where the match is weak. A row's size may be missing; if present it is once, few, many or a size class.

v_call: TRBV5-4; d_call: TRBD1; j_call: TRBJ2-2; clone_size: few; cdr3_aa: CASSLGADRGGTGELFF; cdr3_nt: TGTGCCAGCAGCTTGGGGGCGGACAGGGGGGGCACCGGGGAGCTGTTTTTT
v_call: TRBV28; d_call: -; j_call: TRBJ2-7; clone_size: many; cdr3_aa: CASTPGRNYEQYF; cdr3_nt: TGTGCCAGCACCCCGGGAAGAAATTACGAGCAGTACTTC
v_call: TRBV6-9; d_call: -; j_call: TRBJ1-2; clone_size: many; cdr3_aa: CASSYRGRGYGYTF; cdr3_nt: TGTGCCAGCAGTTACCGCGGCAGGGGCTATGGCTACACCTTC
v_call: TRBV28; d_call: TRBD1; j_call: TRBJ1-5; clone_size: many; cdr3_aa: CASLRQGQPQPQHF; cdr3_nt: TGTGCCAGCCTCCGCCAGGGACAGCCCCAGCCCCAGCATTTT
v_call: TRBV20-1; d_call: -; j_call: TRBJ2-7; clone_size: few; cdr3_aa: CSAPPRGTNGYEQYF; cdr3_nt: TGCAGTGCACCCCCCCGGGGCACAAACGGCTACGAGCAGTACTTC
v_call: TRBV5-1; d_call: TRBD2; j_call: TRBJ2-2; clone_size: -; cdr3_aa: CASSLGRTSGRINTGELFF; cdr3_nt: TGCGCCAGCAGCTTGGGTCGGACTAGCGGGAGAATCAACACCGGGGAGCTGTTTTTT
v_call: TRBV20-1; d_call: -; j_call: TRBJ2-3; clone_size: -; cdr3_aa: CSARLPGATDTQYF; cdr3_nt: TGCAGTGCCAGATTGCCGGGGGCGACAGATACGCAGTATTTT
v_call: TRBV6-2/TRBV6-3; d_call: -; j_call: TRBJ1-1; clone_size: few; cdr3_aa: CASSDAWVTEAFF; cdr3_nt: TGTGCCAGCAGTGACGCTTGGGTCACTGAAGCTTTCTTT
v_call: TRBV3-1; d_call: -; j_call: TRBJ2-2; clone_size: few; cdr3_aa: CASSLLEGELFF; cdr3_nt: TGTGCCAGCAGCCTCCTGGAAGGGGAGCTGTTTTTT
v_call: TRBV18; d_call: TRBD2; j_call: TRBJ2-7; clone_size: many; cdr3_aa: CASSPPGLAGAYEQYF; cdr3_nt: TGTGCCAGCTCACCCCCGGGACTAGCGGGAGCCTACGAGCAGTACTTC
v_call: TRBV28; d_call: -; j_call: TRBJ2-2; clone_size: many; cdr3_aa: CASSSPIVTGELFF; cdr3_nt: TGTGCCAGCAGTTCCCCCATCGTCACCGGGGAGCTGTTTTTT
v_call: TRBV25-1; d_call: -; j_call: TRBJ1-4; clone_size: few; cdr3_aa: CASRWGNEKLFF; cdr3_nt: TGTGCCAGCAGGTGGGGTAATGAAAAACTGTTTTTT
v_call: TRBV28; d_call: TRBD1; j_call: TRBJ2-7; clone_size: many; cdr3_aa: CASSPPGQGHEQYF; cdr3_nt: TGTGCCAGCAGTCCCCCGGGACAGGGCCACGAGCAGTACTTC
v_call: TRBV6-5; d_call: -; j_call: TRBJ1-2; clone_size: few; cdr3_aa: CASSYGQRNYGYTF; cdr3_nt: TGTGCCAGCAGTTACGGACAGAGGAACTATGGCTACACCTTC
v_call: TRBV30; d_call: -; j_call: TRBJ2-1; clone_size: many; cdr3_aa: CAWRGYNEQFF; cdr3_nt: TGTGCCTGGAGGGGGTACAATGAGCAGTTCTTC
v_call: TRBV7-9; d_call: -; j_call: TRBJ2-7; clone_size: -; cdr3_aa: CASSARPYEQYF; cdr3_nt: TGTGCCAGCAGCGCGCGACCTTACGAGCAGTACTTC
v_call: TRBV11-3; d_call: -; j_call: TRBJ2-2; clone_size: -; cdr3_aa: CASSPWSRDNTGELFF; cdr3_nt: TGTGCCAGCAGCCCCTGGTCTAGAGATAACACCGGGGAGCTGTTTTTT
v_call: TRBV19; d_call: -; j_call: TRBJ2-5; clone_size: few; cdr3_aa: CASSIGTSLGRETQYF; cdr3_nt: TGTGCCAGTAGTATCGGGACATCTCTCGGAAGGGAGACCCAGTACTTC
v_call: TRBV28; d_call: TRBD1; j_call: TRBJ1-2; clone_size: -; cdr3_aa: CASSLVDREGGYTF; cdr3_nt: TGTGCCAGCAGTTTGGTGGACAGGGAGGGTGGCTACACCTTC
v_call: TRBV5-1; d_call: TRBD1; j_call: TRBJ2-3; clone_size: -; cdr3_aa: CASSLVAGQGTDTQYF; cdr3_nt: TGCGCCAGCAGCTTGGTGGCTGGACAGGGCACAGATACGCAGTATTTT